One and the same sample provided the 7 T cell receptor beta chains below, sequenced in a study of T-cell reconstitution after alpha-beta-depleted transplantation in children. Unique molecular identifiers were built into the TCRbeta library. MiXCR, run by TCRdb on the PCR reads, gives a single entry per CDR3 protein. The repertoire holds some 600,000 distinct CDR3 sequences, with 10% to 15% as singletons. Sequenced material: PBMCs, mostly from graft donor cells, taken 360 days after TCRalphabeta/CD19-depleted stem cell transplant. These receptors came from a male patient younger than 18 who had a stem cell transplant for acute myeloid leukemia, so the T cells may come from the graft donor.

This clonotype was observed at least ten times. This chain uses TRBV12-3 or TRBV12-4 with TRBJ2-6; D is uncertain. Trimming removed 6 bases from V and 8 bases from J, with 8 bases in between. The length of the CDR3 is 12 residues. The CDR3 protein is CASSPGPNVLTF. Written as DNA, the CDR3 is TGTGCCAGCAGCCCGGGTCCCAACGTCCTGACTTTC.

Ten or more counts support this clonotype. The V and J genes are TRBV7-2 and TRBJ2-7, with 7 bases matching TRBD2. This CDR3 spans 15 amino acids. Germline CDR1 reads SGHTA; CDR2 reads FQGNSA. The trim removed 4 bases at V and 4 bases at J, leaving 10 bases unmatched. The CDR3 sequence is CASSSSAGTVYEQYF. CDR3 sequence (DNA): TGTGCCAGCAGCTCCTCAGCGGGAACGGTTTACGAGCAGTACTTC.

The chain combines TRBV20-1 with TRBJ2-7, with D possibly matching TRBD2 (6 bases). This CDR3 contains 12 residues. CDR1 and CDR2 (germline): DFQATT, SNEGSKA (reference sequence). The CDR3 DNA reads as TGCAGCCACCCCAGCGGGCGTGGCGAGCAGTACTTC. Translation gives CSHPSGRGEQYF.

This clonotype was recorded a few times. This chain joins TRBV5-1 and TRBJ2-2, with 7 bases identical to TRBD2. The CDR3 runs to 16 residues. In germline, CDR1 is SGHRS, CDR2 YFSETQ. J lost 3 bases, V lost 0 bases, and 5 bases had no gene match. The DNA of the CDR3 is TGCGCCAGCAGCTTGGGGCCGGGACTATACACCGGGGAGCTGTTTTTT. This gives the protein CASSLGPGLYTGELFF. Full variable domain (remainder filled in from reference TRBV5-1 and TRBJ2-2): KAGVTQTPRYLIKTRGQQVTLSCSPISGHRSVSWYQQTPGQGLQFLFEYFSETQRNKGNFPGRFSGRQFSNSRSEMNVSTLELGDSALYLCASSLGPGLYTGELFFGEGSRLTVL.

This clonotype was seen a handful of times. V is TRBV28 and J is TRBJ2-5; D perhaps matches TRBD1 (6 bases). V lost 3 bases to trimming and J lost 1 base, with 18 bases between them. Germline V gives CDR1 MDHEN, CDR2 SYDVKM. CDR3 length: 17 amino acids. CDR3 sequence reads: CASSFVGRGLGQETQYF. In DNA, the CDR3 is TGTGCCAGCAGTTTCGTGGGCAGGGGTTTGGGCCAAGAGACCCAGTACTTC. Variable domain in full (rest from reference TRBV28 and TRBJ2-5): DVKVTQSSRYLVKRTGEKVFLECVQDMDHENMFWYRQDPGLGLRLIYFSYDVKMKEKGDIPEGYSVSREKKERFSLILESASTNQTSMYLCASSFVGRGLGQETQYFGPGTRLLVL.

This clonotype was recorded once. This chain joins TRBV3-1 and TRBJ2-7; possibly TRBD1 or TRBD2 for D (5 bases each). Trimming stripped 5 bases from V and 5 bases from J, with 22 bases between. Germline V gene lookup returns CDR1 LGHDT and CDR2 YNNKEL (reference sequence). This CDR3 spans 16 amino acids. Here the CDR3 DNA reads TGTGCCAGCAGCGCCGACCGCTGGGGGTGGTTCGACGAGCAGTACTTC. Its protein product is CASSADRWGWFDEQYF.

This clonotype turned up a few times. This chain uses TRBV27 with TRBJ2-1; 12 bases are shared with TRBD2. The CDR3 runs 16 residues. With V trimmed by 3 bases and J by 13 bases, 13 bases remained unmatched. The V gene's germline CDR1 is MNHEY and CDR2 SMNVEV (reference sequence). The CDR3 region has the DNA TGTGCCAGCAGTTTGCTGCCGACTAGCGGGAGTCGGGAACAGTTCTTC. Translation: CASSLLPTSGSREQFF.